This T cell receptor beta chain was sequenced during a study of cytomegalovirus exposure and HLA in healthy donors. Study as a whole: Researchers previously reported finding about 110 million unique TCR beta sequences from about 170 million T cells.

As to this clone: Its antigen remains unidentified.

Study outcomes and limitations: TCR beta sequences reportedly predicted the HLA-A and HLA-B alleles of most subjects accurately.

Germline CDR1 MDHEN, CDR2 SYDVKM. The CDR3 covers 15 residues. Trimming removed 7 bases at V and 2 bases at J, with 18 bases between. This PCR relied on a set of 60 Vbeta primers and 13 Jbeta primers. TCRdb's copy holds only in-frame clones and misses some; the assay was immunoSEQ multiplex PCR. The sample's table shows some 130,000 clones. The V gene is TRBV28, the J gene TRBJ2-7; a possible D gene is TRBD2 (7 bases). The source of this sequence is a man between 18 and 29 years old in good health and CMV-seronegative. Sequenced: PBMCs. Here the CDR3 DNA reads TGTGCCAGCAAAGTAGGGGGGGGCAGACCCTACGAGCAGTACTTC. Translating gives CASKVGGGRPYEQYF.